This T cell receptor beta chain was captured in a study of beta chain features in type 1 diabetes. This clone was seen more than once but under ten times. Its target is unknown. Sequenced material consisted of expressed TCRB transcripts (all of the isolated RNA was reverse transcribed). Sequenced by immunoSEQ multiplex PCR; TCRdb stores in-frame clones only, minus some. The sample consists of hundreds of thousands of clones, roughly 11% of them appearing once. The germline V and J ends were trimmed by 6 bases and 0 bases, with 10 bases remaining between them. The V gene's germline CDR1 is SNHLY and CDR2 FYNNEI. The CDR3 sequence is 14 residues long. Overall study results and limits: Type 1 diabetes patients had TCRB CDR3s that were shorter (moderately but significantly so) in all four CD4+ subsets.

The sequenced sample consisted of naive CD4+ T cells from blood. The sequence came from a man aged 30 to 45 with type 1 diabetes. The V and J genes are TRBV2 and TRBJ2-3; a possible D gene is TRBD1 (6 bases). CDR3 sequence: CASRNRASTDTQYF. The CDR3 DNA follows: TGTGCCAGCAGAAACAGGGCTAGCACAGATACGCAGTATTTT. Using reference TRBV2 and TRBJ2-3 for the parts outside the CDR3, the full variable domain is EPEVTQTPSHQVTQMGQEVILRCVPISNHLYFYWYRQILGQKVEFLVSFYNNEISEKSEIFDDQFSVERPDGSNFTLKIRSTKLEDSAMYFCASRNRASTDTQYFGPGTRLTVL.